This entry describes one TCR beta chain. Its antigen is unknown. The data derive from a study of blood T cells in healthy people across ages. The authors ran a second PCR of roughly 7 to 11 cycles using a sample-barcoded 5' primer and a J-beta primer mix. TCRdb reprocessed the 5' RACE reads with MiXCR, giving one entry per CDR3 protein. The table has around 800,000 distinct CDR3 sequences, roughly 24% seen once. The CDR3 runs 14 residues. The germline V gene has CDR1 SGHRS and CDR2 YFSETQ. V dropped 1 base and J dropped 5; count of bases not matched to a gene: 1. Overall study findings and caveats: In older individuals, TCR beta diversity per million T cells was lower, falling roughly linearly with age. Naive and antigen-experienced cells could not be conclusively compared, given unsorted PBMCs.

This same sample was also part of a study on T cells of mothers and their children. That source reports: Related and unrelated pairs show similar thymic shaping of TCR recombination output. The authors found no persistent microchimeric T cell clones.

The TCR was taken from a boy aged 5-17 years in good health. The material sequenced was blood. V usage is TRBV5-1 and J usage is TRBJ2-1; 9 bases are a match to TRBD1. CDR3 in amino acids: CASSLRDRDNEQFF. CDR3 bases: TGCGCCAGCAGCTTGAGGGACAGGGACAATGAGCAGTTCTTC.